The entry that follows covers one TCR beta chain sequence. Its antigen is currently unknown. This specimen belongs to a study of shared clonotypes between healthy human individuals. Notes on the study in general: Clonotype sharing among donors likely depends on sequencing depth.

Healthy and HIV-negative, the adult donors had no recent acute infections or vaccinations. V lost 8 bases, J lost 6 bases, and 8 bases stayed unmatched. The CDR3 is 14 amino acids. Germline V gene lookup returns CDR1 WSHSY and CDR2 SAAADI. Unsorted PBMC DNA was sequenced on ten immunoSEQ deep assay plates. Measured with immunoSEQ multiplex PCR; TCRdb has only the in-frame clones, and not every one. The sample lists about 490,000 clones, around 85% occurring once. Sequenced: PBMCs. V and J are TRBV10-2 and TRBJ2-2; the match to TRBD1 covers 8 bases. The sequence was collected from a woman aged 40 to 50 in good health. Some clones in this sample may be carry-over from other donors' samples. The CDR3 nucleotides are TGCGCCAGCCTGCAGGGGGCGCGGGCCGGGGAGCTGTTTTTT. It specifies CASLQGARAGELFF.